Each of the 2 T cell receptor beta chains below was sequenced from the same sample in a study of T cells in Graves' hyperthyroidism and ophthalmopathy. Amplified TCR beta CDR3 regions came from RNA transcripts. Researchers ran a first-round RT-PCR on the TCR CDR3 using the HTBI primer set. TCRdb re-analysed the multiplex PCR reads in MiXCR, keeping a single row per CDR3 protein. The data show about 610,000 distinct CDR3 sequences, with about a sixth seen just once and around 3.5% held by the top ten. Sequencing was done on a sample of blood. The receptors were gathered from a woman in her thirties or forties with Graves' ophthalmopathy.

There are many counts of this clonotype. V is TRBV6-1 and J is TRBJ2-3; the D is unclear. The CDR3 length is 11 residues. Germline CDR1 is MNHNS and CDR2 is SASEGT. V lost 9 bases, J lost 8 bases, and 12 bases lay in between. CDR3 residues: CASTTLGTQYF. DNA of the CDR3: TGTGCCAGTACTACCCTCGGTACGCAGTATTTT.

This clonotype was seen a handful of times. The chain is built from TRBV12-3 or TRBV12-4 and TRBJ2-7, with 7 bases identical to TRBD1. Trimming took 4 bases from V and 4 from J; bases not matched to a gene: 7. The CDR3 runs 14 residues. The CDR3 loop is CASSSVGGGYEQYF. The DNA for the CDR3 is TGTGCCAGCAGTTCAGTAGGGGGCGGTTACGAGCAGTACTTC.